This T cell receptor beta chain is drawn from a study of blood T cell repertoires in COVID-19. Assay used: immunoSEQ multiplex PCR; TCRdb lists only in-frame clones, some missing. In the table there are 35,000 to 45,000 clones, about 86% of which are singletons. The CDR3 is 15 residues long. V lost 2 bases to trimming and J lost 13 bases; unmatched junction nucleotides: 16. The germline gives CDR1 MNHNS, CDR2 SASEGT. Sequenced material: peripheral blood. This TCR derives from a man aged 35-49 years with active COVID-19. The genes are TRBV6-1 and TRBJ1-2; the match to TRBD1 covers 7 bases. CDR3 region: CASSEPEAGTDVCTF. The CDR3 coding sequence is TGTGCCAGCAGTGAACCAGAAGCCGGGACAGACGTCTGCACCTTC.